Shown below are 17 T cell receptor beta chains from a single sample sequenced in a study of blood T cell repertoires in COVID-19. Method: immunoSEQ multiplex PCR; TCRdb's copy keeps in-frame clones and lacks some. This repertoire shows 90,000 to 120,000 clones, around 80% found once; its top ten account for around 4.4%. Sequenced input: peripheral blood. The receptors were gathered from a man between 65 and 80 years old with acute or convalescent COVID-19.

This clone turned up a few times. CDR3 DNA sequence: TGTGCCAGCAGCGACCCAGGGGTTGGCTACACCTTC. It yields the protein CASSDPGVGYTF. The rearrangement links TRBV9 to TRBJ1-2; TRBD1 might be the D (6 bases). V lost 3 bases, J lost 7 bases, and 10 bases lay in between. The CDR3 has 12 residues. Germline V CDR1 and CDR2: SGDLS, YYNGEE.

The chain joins TRBV6-5 to TRBJ1-1; a weak D match, TRBD1 (5 bases). Germline CDR1 MNHEY, CDR2 SVGAGI. Trimming took off 6 bases at V and 3 bases at J, with 14 bases between the two ends. This CDR3 is 14 amino acids long. CDR3 coding DNA: TGTGCCAGCAGCCCCGGGGGTGGGGACACTGAAGCTTTCTTT. Amino acid sequence: CASSPGGGDTEAFF.

The chain combines TRBV6-5 with TRBJ2-2, with TRBD1 matching 9 bases. J lost 4 bases, V lost 4 bases, and 1 base had no gene match. Germline CDR1 and CDR2: MNHEY and SVGAGI. This CDR3 is 14 amino acids long. The CDR3 is CASSLGQGTGELFF. The CDR3 coding sequence is TGTGCCAGCAGTTTGGGACAGGGCACCGGGGAGCTGTTTTTT.

This clone was counted once. The V gene is TRBV4-2, the J gene TRBJ2-2, with TRBD2 as a possible D gene (7 bases). CDR1 is LGHNA, CDR2 YNFKEQ, per germline. The CDR3 sequence is 18 residues long. The germline V and J ends were trimmed by 6 bases and 2 bases, with 22 bases remaining between them. Here the CDR3 DNA reads TGTGCCAGCAGTCTCAAGATAGGTGGGGGGGCCAACACCGGGGAGCTGTTTTTT. Its translation is CASSLKIGGGANTGELFF.

The chain carries TRBV6-5 and TRBJ1-4; 10 positions agree with TRBD1. V shed 9 bases and J 8 bases; nucleotides not matched to a gene: 6. The germline V gene has CDR1 MNHEY and CDR2 SVGAGI. CDR3 length equals 13 residues. The CDR3 DNA reads TGTGCCAGTCGACAGGGGGCTAGGGAAAAACTGTTTTTT. Protein sequence: CASRQGAREKLFF.

The genes are TRBV6-5 and TRBJ1-2; weak D call: TRBD1 (6 bases). This CDR3 region has 12 residues. Germline lookup yields CDR1 MNHEY and CDR2 SVGAGI. V gave up 7 bases and J gave up 6 bases, with 12 bases separating them. CDR3 residues: CASTEGGNGYTF. CDR3 coding DNA: TGTGCCAGCACCGAGGGGGGGAATGGCTACACCTTC.

On this clone itself: Distinct nucleotide sequences in the sample also encode this CDR3. The rearrangement uses TRBV19 and TRBJ1-2; D is possibly TRBD1 (5 bases). V lost 5 bases to trimming and J lost 1 base, with 11 bases between them. The CDR3 is 14 residues long. Germline CDR1 reads LNHDA; CDR2 reads SQIVND (reference sequence). The CDR3 loop is CASSLSGGNYGYTF. The DNA of the CDR3 is TGTGCCAGTAGTCTTTCCGGGGGTAACTATGGCTACACCTTC.

This sequence joins TRBV5-1 and TRBJ2-5, with 9 bases that match TRBD1. The CDR3 has 15 residues. Germline V gives CDR1 SGHRS, CDR2 YFSETQ. V dropped 3 bases and J dropped 5; count of bases not matched to a gene: 8. CDR3 protein: CASSSQGDREETQYF. The DNA of the CDR3 is TGCGCCAGCAGCTCCCAGGGGGACAGGGAGGAGACCCAGTACTTC.

The chain links TRBV29-1 to TRBJ2-5, with 11 bases lining up with TRBD1. This CDR3 has 14 residues. V dropped 7 bases and J dropped 6; count of bases not matched to a gene: 10. Germline V gives CDR1 SQVTM, CDR2 ANQGSEA. The CDR3 coding sequence is TGCAGCGCCCTTTCGAAGGACAGGGGGCAGACCCAGTACTTC. It codes for CSALSKDRGQTQYF.

In the case of this clone: One end of the junction does not line up with germline, which may come from a read error. The rearrangement links TRBV3-1 (or the pseudogene TRBV3-2) to TRBJ1-1, with a weak D call TRBD1 (5 bases). The CDR3 is 13 residues long. Per the germline V gene, CDR1 is LGHDT and CDR2 is YNNKEL (reference sequence). CDR3 bases: TGTGCCAGCAGACAAGCGGGGGGCACTGAAGCTTTCTTT. Amino acid sequence: CASRQAGGTEAFF.

The chain combines TRBV7-9 with TRBJ2-4, with a tentative D call TRBD1 (7 bases). Per germline, CDR1 SEHNR and CDR2 FQNEAQ (reference sequence). Trimming took 5 bases from V and 6 from J, leaving 11 bases between them. The CDR3 is 13 residues long. The CDR3 DNA reads as TGTGCCAGCAGCATGGAGGGGGCAAACATTCAGTACTTC. Its protein is CASSMEGANIQYF.

V gene TRBV6-5 combines with J gene TRBJ2-5, with 11 bases lining up with TRBD2. The V and J ends lost 4 bases and 5 bases, in that order; junction bases with no gene match: 3. The germline V gene encodes CDR1 MNHEY and CDR2 SVGAGI. The CDR3 loop spans 14 amino acids. The CDR3: CASSSPSGGETQYF. CDR3 DNA: TGTGCCAGCAGTTCCCCTAGCGGGGGGGAGACCCAGTACTTC.

Concerning this clone: Other DNA sequences of this sample code for an identical CDR3. This sequence joins TRBV12-3 or TRBV12-4 and TRBJ1-2; TRBD1 might be the D (6 bases). Trimming removed 4 bases from V and 2 bases from J, with 8 bases in between. The CDR3 sequence is 13 residues long. Written as DNA, the CDR3 is TGTGCCAGCAGTTCTACAGGGAACTATGGCTACACCTTC. Translation: CASSSTGNYGYTF.

This sequence joins TRBV3-1 (or the pseudogene TRBV3-2) and TRBJ1-2; D may be TRBD1 (5 bases). Germline V CDR1 and CDR2: LGHDT, YNNKEL (reference sequence). V was shortened by 1 base and J by 4 bases, with 13 bases between the two germline ends. This CDR3 is 15 amino acids long. The CDR3 region has the DNA TGTGCCAGCAGCCAAGCTGCAGGACACTCCTATGGCTACACCTTC. Translating gives CASSQAAGHSYGYTF.

The V and J genes are TRBV2 and TRBJ1-2; D perhaps matches TRBD1 (5 bases). CDR3 size: 14 residues. CDR1 is SNHLY and CDR2 is FYNNEI in the germline V gene. V was clipped by 3 bases and J by 7 bases, with 15 bases between them. The DNA for the CDR3 is TGTGCCAGCAGTGATATACAGGCCCTACGTGGCTACACCTTC. Its translation is CASSDIQALRGYTF. Full variable domain (missing parts from reference TRBV2 and TRBJ1-2): EPEVTQTPSHQVTQMGQEVILRCVPISNHLYFYWYRQILGQKVEFLVSFYNNEISEKSEIFDDQFSVERPDGSNFTLKIRSTKLEDSAMYFCASSDIQALRGYTFGSGTRLTVV.

This clone was observed once. The V call is TRBV3-1 (or the pseudogene TRBV3-2), the J call TRBJ2-2, with D perhaps TRBD2 (5 bases). V gave up 8 bases and J gave up 5 bases, with 9 bases separating them. The CDR3 extends over 12 amino acids. From germline, CDR1 is LGHDT and CDR2 YNNKEL (reference sequence). The CDR3 sequence: CASDRGTGELFF. In DNA form, the CDR3 reads TGTGCCAGCGACCGGGGAACCGGGGAGCTGTTTTTT.

This rearrangement joins TRBV29-1 to TRBJ2-7, with TRBD1 matching 8 bases. The ends lost 5 bases at V and 13 bases at J; junction bases unmatched: 10. The CDR3 has 11 amino acids. Per germline, CDR1 SQVTM and CDR2 ANQGSEA. CDR3 nucleotide sequence: TGCAGCGTTTCGACAGGGGTAAATAGATACTTC. Protein product: CSVSTGVNRYF.